Here is one T cell receptor beta chain with its context. A junction boundary mismatches the germline segment, possibly from a read error. The data belong to a study of early T cells in non-severe SARS-CoV-2 infection. TCRdb redid the calling of the 5' RACE reads with MiXCR, one entry per CDR3 protein. The repertoire holds 70,000 to 85,000 distinct CDR3 sequences, with about 13% as singletons. Looked up from germline, CDR1 is SSHAT and CDR2 is FNYEAQ (reference sequence). This CDR3 is built from 13 residues. The chain recombines TRBV7-7 with TRBJ2-3; D not certain. The sample was whole blood. This TCR came from an adult who was a healthcare worker with PCR-confirmed SARS-CoV-2 infection or an uninfected control (not recorded which). The CDR3 DNA reads as TGTGCTAGCAGCCCCGGTTACACAGATACGCAGTATTTT. Translated, it gives CASSPGYTDTQYF.